Listed here is a single T cell receptor beta chain. As yet, its antigen is unknown. This specimen belongs to a study of T cell repertoires in cytomegalovirus infection. Study-level information: Matching HLA type, along with CMV infection, was indicated by public TCR beta signatures.

Via MiXCR, TCRdb re-called the reads, giving one row per CDR3 protein. The sample has 700,000 to 850,000 distinct CDR3 sequences, about 30% seen once; the top ten hold around 12%. General observations from the study: There were carriers of CMV plus the relevant HLA, and cumulative public TCR beta family frequency identified them. HLA-C-restricted CMV clonotypes gave the most frequent clonotype in two of eight donors.

CDR3 length: 12 amino acids. The V gene lost 2 bases and the J gene lost 5 bases, with 6 bases spanning the gap. The V gene's germline CDR1 is SEHNR and CDR2 FQNEAQ (reference sequence). The genes are TRBV7-9 and TRBJ1-1; no clear D gene. The material was cultured CD8+ T cells from PBMCs, obtained from culture after CMV antigen stimulation. The TCR originated in a human donor in good health (CMV status not recorded). Some clones in this sample may be carry-over from other donors' samples. CDR3 in amino acids: CASSLIQTEAFF. DNA of the CDR3: TGTGCCAGCAGCTTAATCCAGACTGAAGCTTTCTTT.